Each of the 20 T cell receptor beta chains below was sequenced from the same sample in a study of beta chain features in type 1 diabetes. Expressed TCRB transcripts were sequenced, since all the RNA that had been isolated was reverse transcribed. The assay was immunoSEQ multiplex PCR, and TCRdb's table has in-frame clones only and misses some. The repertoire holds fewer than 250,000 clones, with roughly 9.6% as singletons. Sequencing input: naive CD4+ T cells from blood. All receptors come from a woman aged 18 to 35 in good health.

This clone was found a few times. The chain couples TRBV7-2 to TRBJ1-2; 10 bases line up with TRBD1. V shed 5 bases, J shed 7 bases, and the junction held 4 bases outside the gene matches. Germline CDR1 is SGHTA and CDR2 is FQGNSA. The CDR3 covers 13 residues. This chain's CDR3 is CASSQGQGLGYTF. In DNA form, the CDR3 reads TGTGCCAGCAGCCAGGGACAGGGGCTTGGCTACACCTTC. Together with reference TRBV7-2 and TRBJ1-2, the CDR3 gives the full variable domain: GAGVSQSPSNKVTEKGKDVELRCDPISGHTALYWYRQSLGQGLEFLIYFQGNSAPDKSGLPSDRFSAERTGGSVSTLTIQRTQQEDSAVYLCASSQGQGLGYTFGSGTRLTVV.

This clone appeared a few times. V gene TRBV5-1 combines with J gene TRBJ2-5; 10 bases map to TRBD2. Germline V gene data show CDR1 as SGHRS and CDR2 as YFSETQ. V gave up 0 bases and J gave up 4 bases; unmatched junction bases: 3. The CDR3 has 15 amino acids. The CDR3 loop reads CASSLGSSGGETQYF. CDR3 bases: TGCGCCAGCAGCTTGGGGTCTAGCGGGGGAGAGACCCAGTACTTC.

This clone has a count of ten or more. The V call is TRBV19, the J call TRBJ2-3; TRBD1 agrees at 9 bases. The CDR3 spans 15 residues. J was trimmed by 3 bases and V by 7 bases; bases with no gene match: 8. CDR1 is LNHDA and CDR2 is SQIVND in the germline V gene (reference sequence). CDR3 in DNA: TGTGCCAGTACCAACGGGACAGGGCGTACAGATACGCAGTATTTT. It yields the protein CASTNGTGRTDTQYF.

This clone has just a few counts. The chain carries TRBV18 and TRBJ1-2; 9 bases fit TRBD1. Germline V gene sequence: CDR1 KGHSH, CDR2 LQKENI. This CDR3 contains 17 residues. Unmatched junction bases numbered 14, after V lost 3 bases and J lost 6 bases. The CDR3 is CASSPVTSGTGLHGYTF. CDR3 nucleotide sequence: TGTGCCAGCTCACCCGTTACTTCAGGGACAGGGTTACATGGCTACACCTTC.

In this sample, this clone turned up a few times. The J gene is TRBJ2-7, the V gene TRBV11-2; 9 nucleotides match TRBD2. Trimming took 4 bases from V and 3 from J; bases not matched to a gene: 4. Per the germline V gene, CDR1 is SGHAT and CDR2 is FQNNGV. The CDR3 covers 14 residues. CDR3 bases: TGTGCCAGCAGCTATCGCGGGGGGGGCTACGAGCAGTACTTC. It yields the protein CASSYRGGGYEQYF.

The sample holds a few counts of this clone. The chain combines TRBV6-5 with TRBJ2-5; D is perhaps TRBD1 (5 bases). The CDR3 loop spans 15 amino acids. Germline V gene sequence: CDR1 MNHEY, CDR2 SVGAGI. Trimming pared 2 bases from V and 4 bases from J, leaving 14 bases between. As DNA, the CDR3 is TGTGCCAGCAGTTACAGGGGTTTAGTTCCAGAGACCCAGTACTTC. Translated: CASSYRGLVPETQYF.

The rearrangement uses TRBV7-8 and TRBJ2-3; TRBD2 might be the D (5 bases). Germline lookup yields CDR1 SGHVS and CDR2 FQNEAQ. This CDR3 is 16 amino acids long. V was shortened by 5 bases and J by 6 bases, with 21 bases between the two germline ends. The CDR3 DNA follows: TGTGCCAGCAGCCCTCCGTGGGTGGCTCGAGGGGATACGCAGTATTTT. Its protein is CASSPPWVARGDTQYF. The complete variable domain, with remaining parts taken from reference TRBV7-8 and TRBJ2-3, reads GAGVSQSPRYKVAKRGQDVALRCDPISGHVSLFWYQQALGQGPEFLTYFQNEAQLDKSGLPSDRFFAERPEGSVSTLKIQRTQQEDSAVYLCASSPPWVARGDTQYFGPGTRLTVL.

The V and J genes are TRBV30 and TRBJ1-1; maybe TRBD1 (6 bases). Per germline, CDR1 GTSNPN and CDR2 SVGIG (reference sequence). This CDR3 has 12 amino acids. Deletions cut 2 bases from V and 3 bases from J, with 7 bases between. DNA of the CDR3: TGTGCCTGGAGTCACAGGGACACTGAAGCTTTCTTT. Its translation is CAWSHRDTEAFF. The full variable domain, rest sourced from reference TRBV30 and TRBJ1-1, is SQTIHQWPATLVQPVGSPLSLECTVEGTSNPNLYWYRQAAGRGLQLLFYSVGIGQISSEVPQNLSASRPQDRQFILSSKKLLLSDSGFYLCAWSHRDTEAFFGQGTRLTVV.

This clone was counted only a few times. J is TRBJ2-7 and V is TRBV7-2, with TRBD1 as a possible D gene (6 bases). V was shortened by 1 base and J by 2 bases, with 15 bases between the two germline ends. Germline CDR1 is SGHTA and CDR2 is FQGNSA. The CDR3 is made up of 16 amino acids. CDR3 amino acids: CASSLVGWGQTYEQYF. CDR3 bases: TGTGCCAGCAGCTTAGTAGGGTGGGGACAAACCTACGAGCAGTACTTC.

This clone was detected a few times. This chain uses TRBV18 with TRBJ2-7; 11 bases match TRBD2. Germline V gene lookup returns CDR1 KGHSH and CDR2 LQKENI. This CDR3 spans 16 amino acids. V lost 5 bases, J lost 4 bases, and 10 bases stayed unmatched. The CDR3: CASSTQLAGAMYEQYF. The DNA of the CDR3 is TGTGCCAGCTCAACTCAACTAGCGGGAGCTATGTACGAGCAGTACTTC. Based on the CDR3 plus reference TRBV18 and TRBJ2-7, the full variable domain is NAGVMQNPRHLVRRRGQEARLRCSPMKGHSHVYWYRQLPEEGLKFMVYLQKENIIDESGMPKERFSAEFPKEGPSILRIQQVVRGDSAAYFCASSTQLAGAMYEQYFGPGTRLTVT.

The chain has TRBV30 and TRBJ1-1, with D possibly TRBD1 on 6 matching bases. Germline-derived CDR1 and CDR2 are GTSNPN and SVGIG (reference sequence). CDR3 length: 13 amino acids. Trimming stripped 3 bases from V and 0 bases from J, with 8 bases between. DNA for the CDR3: TGTGCCTGGAGGGACAGACTGAACACTGAAGCTTTCTTT. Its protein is CAWRDRLNTEAFF.

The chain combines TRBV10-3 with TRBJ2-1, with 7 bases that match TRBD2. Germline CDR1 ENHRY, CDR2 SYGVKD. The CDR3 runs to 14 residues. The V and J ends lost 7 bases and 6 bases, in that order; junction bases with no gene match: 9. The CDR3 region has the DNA TGTGCCATCAAAAATGGCCCGGGGGGCAATGAGCAGTTCTTC. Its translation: CAIKNGPGGNEQFF.

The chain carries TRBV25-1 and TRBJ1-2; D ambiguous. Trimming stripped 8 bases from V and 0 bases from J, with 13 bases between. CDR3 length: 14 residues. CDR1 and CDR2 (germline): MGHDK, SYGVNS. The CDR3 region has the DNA TGTGCCAGCCGGAAGGATGGAGCTAACTATGGCTACACCTTC. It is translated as CASRKDGANYGYTF.

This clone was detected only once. CDR3 protein: CAWSVSGDNSPLHF. CDR3 sequence (DNA): TGTGCCTGGAGTGTATCGGGGGATAATTCACCCCTCCACTTT. The V gene is TRBV30, the J gene TRBJ1-6, with a possible D match to TRBD1 (5 bases). The CDR3 runs to 14 residues. Between the trimmed V and J ends, which lost 0 bases and 5 bases, there was a span of 8 bases. Germline values: CDR1 GTSNPN, CDR2 SVGIG (reference sequence).

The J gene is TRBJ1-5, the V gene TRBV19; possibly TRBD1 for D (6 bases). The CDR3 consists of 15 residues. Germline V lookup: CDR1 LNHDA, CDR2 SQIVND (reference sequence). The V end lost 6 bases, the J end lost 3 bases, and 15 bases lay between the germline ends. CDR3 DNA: TGTGCCAGTAGGTCGGCACGGACAGCCAATCAGCCCCAGCATTTT. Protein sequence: CASRSARTANQPQHF.

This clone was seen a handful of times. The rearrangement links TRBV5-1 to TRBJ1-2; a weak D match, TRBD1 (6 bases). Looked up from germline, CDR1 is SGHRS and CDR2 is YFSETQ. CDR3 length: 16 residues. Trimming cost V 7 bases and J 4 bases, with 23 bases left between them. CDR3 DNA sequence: TGCGCCAGCTGCCGGGACACTGAATCGACCTTCTATGGCTACACCTTC. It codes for CASCRDTESTFYGYTF.

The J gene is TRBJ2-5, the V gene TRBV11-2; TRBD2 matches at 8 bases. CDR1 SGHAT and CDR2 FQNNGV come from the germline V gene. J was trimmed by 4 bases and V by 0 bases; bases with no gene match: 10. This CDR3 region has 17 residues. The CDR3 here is CASSLDAVAREAETQYF. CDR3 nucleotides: TGTGCCAGCAGCTTAGATGCGGTCGCGCGGGAGGCAGAGACCCAGTACTTC.

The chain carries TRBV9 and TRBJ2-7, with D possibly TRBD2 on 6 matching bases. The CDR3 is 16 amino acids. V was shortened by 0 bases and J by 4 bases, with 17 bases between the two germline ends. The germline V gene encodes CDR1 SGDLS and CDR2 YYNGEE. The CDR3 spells CASSVGAVRGQYEQYF. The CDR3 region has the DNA TGTGCCAGCAGCGTAGGGGCCGTGCGGGGCCAATACGAGCAGTACTTC.

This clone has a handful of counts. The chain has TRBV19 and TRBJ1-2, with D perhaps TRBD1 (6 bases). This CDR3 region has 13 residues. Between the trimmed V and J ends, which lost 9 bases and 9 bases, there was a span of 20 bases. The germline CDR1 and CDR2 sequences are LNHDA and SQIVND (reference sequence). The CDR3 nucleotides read TGTGCCAGCACTGAGCAGGGGATAAGAAGCTACACCTTC. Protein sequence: CASTEQGIRSYTF.

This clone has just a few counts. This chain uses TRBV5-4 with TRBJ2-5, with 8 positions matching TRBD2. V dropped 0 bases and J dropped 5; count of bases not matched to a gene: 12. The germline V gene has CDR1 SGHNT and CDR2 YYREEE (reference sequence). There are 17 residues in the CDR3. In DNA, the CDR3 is TGTGCCAGCAGCTTGGGAAGCGGGGGATCGATAGTGGAGACCCAGTACTTC. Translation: CASSLGSGGSIVETQYF.